The source of this TCR beta chain is a study of siplizumab effects on memory and regulatory T cells. Study conclusions and caveats: There appeared to be greater diversity in naive T cells than in memory cells, and naive T cells seemed major contributors to the alloresponse. A significant reduction in alloreactive sequences traceable to unstimulated CD4+ memory cells was produced by siplizumab.

Around 100,000 TCR templates per sample were assayed. The table came from immunoSEQ multiplex PCR; TCRdb's copy has only in-frame clones and leaves some out. The sample holds some 97,000 clones, about 92% seen once. Comment on this clone: What it binds is not known.

The germline V gene has CDR1 LNHDA and CDR2 SQIVND (reference sequence). V lost 11 bases to trimming and J lost 4 bases, with 17 bases between them. The CDR3 is 13 residues long. The sequence derives from a human donor in good health. The specimen was Tregs sorted from blood. The chain recombines TRBV19 with TRBJ2-5; no definite D call. CDR3 sequence reads: CAVKDLSRETQYF. The CDR3 nucleotides read TGTGCCGTAAAAGACCTTAGTCGAGAGACCCAGTACTTC.